These T cell receptor beta chains were read from a single sample in a study of graft-versus-host responses after intestinal transplantation. Some clones are missing from TCRdb's copy, which holds only in-frame ones; the method was immunoSEQ multiplex PCR. The sample lists approximately 12,000 clones, 93% occurring once. The specimen was PBMCs, collected approximately 110 days after intestinal transplant. The origin of the receptors is a human patient who received an intestinal transplant, so some T cells may come from the graft donor. Both conserved end residues are trimmed from each CDR3. Fields, in order: clone size, V gene, CDR3 protein. Rows give clone size only sometimes, using once, few, many, or a class for an expanded clone.

- TRBV5-1 ASSLGQYTEAF
- TRBV7-2 ASSLVRGNYGYT
- TRBV28 ASSLWDGYNEQF
- TRBV11-1 ASTMTSGYEQY
- TRBV9 ASSVRLTDTQY
- TRBV6-6 ASSYGTSGVDIQY
- TRBV9 ASSTPLGLAGVLGDTGELF
- TRBV6-6 ASSPRPQPTNEKLF
- TRBV6-5 ASSYSTGTGNTIY
- TRBV6-1 ASRGVDSNNQPQH
- TRBV4-1 ASSHPDRGQGRETGELF
- TRBV5-6 ASSSDGTSGRGETQY
- TRBV6-1 ASSRGKNTEAF
- TRBV18 ASSPGRSQHEQY
- TRBV5-3 ASSLPGSTDTQY
- TRBV15 ATSRDQRGTSSTEAF
- TRBV9 ASSGRGRMNTEAF
- TRBV6-9 ASSAERVNTEAF
- TRBV27 ASRLTGDEQY
- TRBV27 ASSPRLAGTNEQF
- TRBV9 ASSGGGDWNEQF
- TRBV5-1 ASSLVSLAGSGNTGELF
- TRBV27 ASSLGYFEGEWRGTGELF
- TRBV25-1 ASSGLTLHTQY
- TRBV9 ASSVAGEQETQY
- TRBV30 AWKDAWSSYNEQF
- TRBV7-9 ASSPPGGYEQY
- TRBV11-3 ASSPGLGNEQF
- TRBV21-1 ASSKKGTVPTYEQY
once TRBV5-1 ASSQDLDRSSYEQY
- TRBV28 ASSLSPRQGQPQH
- TRBV5-4 ASSFHPGQGNYEQY
once TRBV18 ASRLEYEQY
- TRBV19 ASSIEQANTGELF
- TRBV11-2 ASSLDLLANEQF
- TRBV5-1 ASSLEGTEDEQY
- TRBV4-1 ASSQVDMGLANQPQH
once TRBV28 ASSLLADDQETQY
- TRBV2 ASIPLTSGIPRSSYEQY
- TRBV28 ASTEPPESYNEQF
- TRBV2 ASSEAGLAAQRDEQF
- TRBV5-6 ASSLKGSYEQY